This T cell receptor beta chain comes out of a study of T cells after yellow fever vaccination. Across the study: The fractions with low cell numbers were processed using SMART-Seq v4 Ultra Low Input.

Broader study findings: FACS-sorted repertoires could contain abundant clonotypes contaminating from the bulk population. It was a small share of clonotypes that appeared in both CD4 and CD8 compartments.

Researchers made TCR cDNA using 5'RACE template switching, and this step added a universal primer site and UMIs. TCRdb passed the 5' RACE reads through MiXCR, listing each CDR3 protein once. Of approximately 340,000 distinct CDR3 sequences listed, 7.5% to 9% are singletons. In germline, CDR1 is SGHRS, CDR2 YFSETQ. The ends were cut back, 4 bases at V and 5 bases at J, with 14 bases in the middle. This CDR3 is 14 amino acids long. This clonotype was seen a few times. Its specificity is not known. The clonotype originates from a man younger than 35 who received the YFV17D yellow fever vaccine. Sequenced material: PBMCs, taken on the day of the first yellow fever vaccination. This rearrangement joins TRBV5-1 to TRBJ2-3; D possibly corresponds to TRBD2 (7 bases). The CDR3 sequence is CASSQEGGEDTQYF. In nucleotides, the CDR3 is TGCGCCAGCAGCCAGGAGGGGGGGGAAGATACGCAGTATTTT.